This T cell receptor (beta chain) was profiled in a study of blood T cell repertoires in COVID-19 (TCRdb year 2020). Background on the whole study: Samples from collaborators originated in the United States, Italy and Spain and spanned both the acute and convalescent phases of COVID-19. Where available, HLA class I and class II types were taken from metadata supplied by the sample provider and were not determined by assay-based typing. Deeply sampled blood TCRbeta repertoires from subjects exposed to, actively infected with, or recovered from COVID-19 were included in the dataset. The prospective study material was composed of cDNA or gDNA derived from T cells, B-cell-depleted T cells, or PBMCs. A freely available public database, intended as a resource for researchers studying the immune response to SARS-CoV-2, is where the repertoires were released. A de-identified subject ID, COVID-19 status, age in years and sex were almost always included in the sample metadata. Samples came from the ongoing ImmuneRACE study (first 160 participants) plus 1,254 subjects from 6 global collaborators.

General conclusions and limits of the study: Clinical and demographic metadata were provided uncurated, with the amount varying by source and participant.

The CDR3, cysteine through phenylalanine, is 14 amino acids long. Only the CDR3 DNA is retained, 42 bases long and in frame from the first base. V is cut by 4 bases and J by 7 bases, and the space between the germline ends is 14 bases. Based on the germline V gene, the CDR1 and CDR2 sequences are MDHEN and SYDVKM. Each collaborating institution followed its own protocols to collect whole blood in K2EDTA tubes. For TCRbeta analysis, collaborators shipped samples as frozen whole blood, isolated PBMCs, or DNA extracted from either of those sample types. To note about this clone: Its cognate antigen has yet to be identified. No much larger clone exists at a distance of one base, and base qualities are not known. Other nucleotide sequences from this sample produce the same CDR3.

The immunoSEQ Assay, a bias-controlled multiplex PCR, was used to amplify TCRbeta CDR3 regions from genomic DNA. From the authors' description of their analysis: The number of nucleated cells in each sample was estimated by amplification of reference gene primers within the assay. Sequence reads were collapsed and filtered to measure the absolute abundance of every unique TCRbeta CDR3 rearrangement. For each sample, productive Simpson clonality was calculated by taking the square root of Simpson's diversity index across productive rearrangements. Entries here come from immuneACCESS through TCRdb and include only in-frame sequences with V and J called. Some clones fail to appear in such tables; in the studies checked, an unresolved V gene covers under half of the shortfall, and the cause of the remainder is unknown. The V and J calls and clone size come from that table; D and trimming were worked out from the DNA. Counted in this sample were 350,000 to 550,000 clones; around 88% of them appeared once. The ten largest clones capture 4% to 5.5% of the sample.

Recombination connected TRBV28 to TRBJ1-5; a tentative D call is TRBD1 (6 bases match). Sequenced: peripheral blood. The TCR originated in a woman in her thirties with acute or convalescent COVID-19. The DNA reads TGTGCCAGCAGTTCAACAGGGTTTGGGCAGCCCCAGCATTTT. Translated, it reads CASSSTGFGQPQHF.